The present TCR beta chain was sequenced within a study of shared clonotypes between healthy human individuals. Germline CDR1 MNHNS, CDR2 SASEGT. The CDR3 loop spans 14 amino acids. V lost 2 bases and J lost 7, with 11 bases in between. A remark on this clone: As yet, its antigen is unknown.

Adults of Caucasian background living in Nashville, Tennessee made up all donors. Several immunoSEQ plates held equal portions of the genomic DNA taken from each subset. The method was immunoSEQ multiplex PCR; TCRdb's version includes in-frame clones alone and lacks a portion of them. Among about 2.4 million clones listed, 90% to 95% were seen once. Whole-study findings and limits: The sole specimen, blood, was sampled, and tissue repertoires likely differ. Around 5% was the fraction of naive CD4 clonotypes found shared across several donors.

V is TRBV6-1 and J is TRBJ2-2; D remains ambiguous. This clonotype was sampled from a man aged 18 to 29 in good health. Some clones in this sample may be carry-over from other donors' samples. Sample: naive CD4+ T cells from PBMCs. Specified subset: CD45RA+ positively selected. The CDR3 is CASSELYLSGELFF. The CDR3 bases are TGTGCCAGCAGTGAACTTTACCTCAGCGGGGAGCTGTTTTTT.